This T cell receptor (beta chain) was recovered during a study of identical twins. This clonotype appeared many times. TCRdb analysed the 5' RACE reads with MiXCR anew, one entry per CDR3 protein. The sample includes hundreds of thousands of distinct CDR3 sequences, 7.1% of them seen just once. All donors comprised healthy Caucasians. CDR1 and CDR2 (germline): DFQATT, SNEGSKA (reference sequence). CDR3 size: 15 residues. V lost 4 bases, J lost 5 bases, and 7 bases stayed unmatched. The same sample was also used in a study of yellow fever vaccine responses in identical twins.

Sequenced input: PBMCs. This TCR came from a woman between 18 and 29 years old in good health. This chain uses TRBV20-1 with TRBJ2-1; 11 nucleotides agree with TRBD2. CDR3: CSAKLLAGDHNEQFF. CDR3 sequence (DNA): TGCAGTGCTAAACTACTAGCGGGAGACCACAATGAGCAGTTCTTC.